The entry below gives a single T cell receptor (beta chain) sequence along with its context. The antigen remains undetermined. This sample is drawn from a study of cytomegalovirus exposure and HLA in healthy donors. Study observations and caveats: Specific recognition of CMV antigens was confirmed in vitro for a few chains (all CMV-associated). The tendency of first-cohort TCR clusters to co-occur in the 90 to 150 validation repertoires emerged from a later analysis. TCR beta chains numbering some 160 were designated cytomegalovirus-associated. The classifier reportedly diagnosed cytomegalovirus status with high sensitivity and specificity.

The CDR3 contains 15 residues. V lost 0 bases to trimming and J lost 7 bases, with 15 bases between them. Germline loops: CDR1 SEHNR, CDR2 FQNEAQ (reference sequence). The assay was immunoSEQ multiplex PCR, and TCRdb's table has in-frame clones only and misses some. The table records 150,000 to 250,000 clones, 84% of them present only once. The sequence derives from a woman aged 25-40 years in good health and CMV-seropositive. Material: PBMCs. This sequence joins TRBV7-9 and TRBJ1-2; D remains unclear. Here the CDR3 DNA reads TGTGCCAGCAGCTTAGCGGAGTCAGGAGGTGGTGGCTACACCTTC. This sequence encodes CASSLAESGGGGYTF.